Presented here are 21 T cell receptor beta chains from one specimen sequenced in a study of cytomegalovirus exposure and HLA in healthy donors. The PCR made use of 60 Vbeta and 13 Jbeta primers. Sequenced by immunoSEQ multiplex PCR; TCRdb stores in-frame clones only, minus some. The sample holds some 130,000 clones, about three quarters seen once. What was sequenced was PBMCs. Receptors were obtained from a male donor in good health and CMV-seropositive.

This chain joins TRBV27 and TRBJ1-5; no clear D gene. The V and J ends lost 5 bases and 6 bases respectively, with 17 bases between them. The CDR3 extends over 15 amino acids. Germline values: CDR1 MNHEY, CDR2 SMNVEV (reference sequence). The CDR3: CASSPLVGGGQPQHF. For the CDR3, the DNA is TGTGCCAGCAGTCCACTGGTGGGAGGAGGTCAGCCCCAGCATTTT.

This clone has just one count. Without the conserved terminal phenylalanine or tryptophan, this CDR3 likely stems from a read error. It is unclear where the CDR3 begins or ends on the DNA, so no DNA is shown, and the CDR3 is as TCRdb lists it. The chain is built from TRBV28 and TRBJ2-3; TRBD2, as called in the table, went unchecked against the DNA. Per germline, CDR1 MDHEN and CDR2 SYDVKM. From its first to its last residue, the CDR3 has 13 amino acids. CDR3 loop: CASKKSGTSPTSV.

The chain is built from TRBV5-1 and TRBJ2-6; D is undetermined. Trimming removed 5 bases from V and 1 base from J, with 7 bases in between. The germline V gene has CDR1 SGHRS and CDR2 YFSETQ. The CDR3 length is 14 residues. The CDR3 bases are TGCGCCAGCAGAACAGAGTCTGGGGCCAACGTCCTGACTTTC. Its protein product is CASRTESGANVLTF.

This clone is a singleton in its sample. The chain uses TRBV15 and TRBJ2-2; 7 bases match TRBD2. V gave up 6 bases and J gave up 6 bases; unmatched junction bases: 10. CDR1 LNHNV and CDR2 YYDKDF come from the germline V gene (reference sequence). This CDR3 is built from 15 residues. CDR3: CATSTAGTTAGELFF. CDR3 DNA: TGTGCCACCAGTACTGCCGGGACTACGGCCGGGGAGCTGTTTTTT. Full variable domain (outside the CDR3, taken from reference TRBV15 and TRBJ2-2): DAMVIQNPRYQVTQFGKPVTLSCSQTLNHNVMYWYQQKSSQAPKLLFHYYDKDFNNEADTPDNFQSRRPNTSFCFLDIRSPGLGDTAMYLCATSTAGTTAGELFFGEGSRLTVL.

The chain employs TRBV7-8 and TRBJ2-3; 9 positions agree with TRBD2. This CDR3 comprises 15 residues. Germline V CDR1 and CDR2: SGHVS, FQNEAQ. Germline trimming cut 6 bases from V and 5 bases from J; bases unmatched to any gene: 9. CDR3 loop: CASSRLAGGQDTQYF. CDR3 nucleotides: TGTGCCAGCAGTCGTCTTGCGGGGGGGCAAGATACGCAGTATTTT.

The genes are TRBV29-1 and TRBJ2-1; TRBD2 aligns across 9 bases. Trimming took 6 bases from V and 7 from J; bases not matched to a gene: 13. CDR1 is SQVTM, CDR2 ANQGSEA, per germline. The CDR3 runs 15 residues. The CDR3 loop reads CSVPFSGGGWNEQFF. DNA of the CDR3: TGCAGCGTCCCCTTTAGCGGGGGAGGTTGGAATGAGCAGTTCTTC.

This clone was found once. The chain joins TRBV27 to TRBJ2-3; no clear D. V was pared by 6 bases and J by 7 bases, with 26 bases between. CDR1 and CDR2 (germline): MNHEY, SMNVEV (reference sequence). The CDR3 contains 17 residues. The CDR3 sequence is CASSTTPGARLSYTQYF. CDR3 nucleotide sequence: TGTGCCAGCAGCACTACCCCTGGAGCTCGGTTAAGTTATACGCAGTATTTT.

The chain couples TRBV6-4 to TRBJ1-1, with 9 bases that match TRBD1. Germline CDR1 MRHNA, CDR2 SNTAGT. The CDR3 length is 15 residues. Unmatched junction bases numbered 3, after V lost 2 bases and J lost 2 bases. The CDR3, as DNA: TGTGCCAGCAGTGACCAGGGACAGGGTAACACTGAAGCTTTCTTT. It encodes CASSDQGQGNTEAFF.

The V and J genes are TRBV7-2 and TRBJ1-2; D is perhaps TRBD1 (5 bases). CDR3 size: 12 residues. Looked up from germline, CDR1 is SGHTA and CDR2 is FQGNSA. Trimming shortened V by 3 bases and J by 8 bases, and 10 bases separated the two germline ends. This CDR3 reads CASSFGAWGYTF. The DNA for the CDR3 is TGTGCCAGCAGCTTTGGGGCGTGGGGCTACACCTTC.

The chain employs TRBV7-3 and TRBJ2-1; TRBD2 aligns across 7 bases. This CDR3 is 16 amino acids long. V was clipped by 0 bases and J by 5 bases; unmatched bases: 7. The germline V gene has CDR1 SGHTA and CDR2 FQGTGA. CDR3 coding DNA: TGTGCCAGCAGCTTAACGGGGGGGAGTGGTCACAATGAGCAGTTCTTC. Protein sequence: CASSLTGGSGHNEQFF.

V gene TRBV7-6 combines with J gene TRBJ1-3, with 10 nucleotides matching TRBD1. Trimming cost V 4 bases and J 0 bases; bases outside gene matches: 3. The CDR3 length is 16 residues. Germline values: CDR1 SGHVS, CDR2 FNYEAQ. The CDR3 region has the DNA TGTGCCAGCAGCTCGGGACAGGGGTCCTCTGGAAACACCATATATTTT. This gives the protein CASSSGQGSSGNTIYF.

The V gene is TRBV10-3, the J gene TRBJ2-3; 10 nucleotides align to TRBD2. The CDR3 is 15 amino acids. CDR1 and CDR2 from the germline V gene are ENHRY and SYGVKD. The trim removed 10 bases at V and 4 bases at J, leaving 11 bases unmatched. The CDR3 spells CATAPSSGSADTQYF. Here the CDR3 DNA reads TGTGCCACAGCCCCGTCTAGCGGGAGTGCAGATACGCAGTATTTT.

J is TRBJ2-1 and V is TRBV5-1; 9 bases match TRBD2. CDR3 size: 15 residues. V shed 4 bases and J 9 bases; nucleotides not matched to a gene: 11. Germline loops: CDR1 SGHRS, CDR2 YFSETQ. The CDR3 nucleotides read TGCGCCAGCAGCCCTCTAGCGGGGCGTGACGGTGAGCAGTTCTTC. Its translation: CASSPLAGRDGEQFF.

This chain uses TRBV5-8 with TRBJ1-1; 12 nucleotides match TRBD1. The germline V gene encodes CDR1 SGHTS and CDR2 YDEGEE. V trimming: 4 bases; J trimming: 2 bases; junction bases outside the gene matches: 6. The CDR3 is made up of 16 amino acids. CDR3 bases: TGTGCCAGCAGCACCGGGACAGGGGGCCCCAACACTGAAGCTTTCTTT. Translating it yields CASSTGTGGPNTEAFF.

CDR3 protein: CASSSQREGLDTQYF. In DNA, the CDR3 is TGTGCCAGCAGTTCCCAGCGGGAGGGCCTCGATACGCAGTATTTT. This rearrangement joins TRBV7-2 to TRBJ2-3; the match to TRBD2 covers 10 bases. V lost 6 bases to trimming and J lost 6 bases; unmatched junction nucleotides: 9. There are 15 residues in the CDR3. From germline, CDR1 is SGHTA and CDR2 FQGNSA.

The V gene is TRBV4-2, the J gene TRBJ2-5; 7 bases are shared with TRBD2. V shed 4 bases and J 3 bases; nucleotides not matched to a gene: 8. The CDR3 contains 15 residues. Germline V gene sequence: CDR1 LGHNA, CDR2 YNFKEQ. The CDR3 DNA is TGTGCCAGCAGCCCCCGGGAGCTAGCGGAAGAGACCCAGTACTTC. Residues: CASSPRELAEETQYF.

This clone was detected only once. V is TRBV30 and J is TRBJ1-2; D is ambiguous. The CDR3 consists of 12 residues. Per the germline V gene, CDR1 is GTSNPN and CDR2 is SVGIG (reference sequence). V dropped 2 bases and J dropped 7 bases, with 11 bases sitting between them. CDR3 sequence (DNA): TGTGCCTGGAGTTCGGGAGGGCTTGGCTACACCTTC. Its translation is CAWSSGGLGYTF. Full variable domain (rest looked up from reference TRBV30 and TRBJ1-2): SQTIHQWPATLVQPVGSPLSLECTVEGTSNPNLYWYRQAAGRGLQLLFYSVGIGQISSEVPQNLSASRPQDRQFILSSKKLLLSDSGFYLCAWSSGGLGYTFGSGTRLTVV.

The chain has TRBV7-6 and TRBJ1-3; 8 bases are a match to TRBD1. The V segment lost 1 base and the J segment 1 base; nucleotides outside the gene matches: 3. Germline CDR1 reads SGHVS; CDR2 reads FNYEAQ. CDR3 length: 16 amino acids. CDR3 loop: CASSLGQGASGNTIYF. The CDR3 nucleotides are TGTGCCAGCAGCTTAGGGCAGGGGGCTTCTGGAAACACCATATATTTT.

The genes are TRBV6-6 and TRBJ1-5; the match to TRBD1 covers 8 bases. CDR1 and CDR2 (germline): MNHNY, SVGAGI (reference sequence). V gave up 5 bases and J gave up 2 bases; unmatched junction bases: 2. The CDR3 loop spans 14 amino acids. The CDR3 sequence is CASSPDRGNQPQHF. The CDR3 DNA sequence: TGTGCCAGCAGTCCGGACAGGGGCAATCAGCCCCAGCATTTT.

The gene calls are TRBV5-4 and TRBJ2-7, with 9 bases identical to TRBD1. J gave up 6 bases and V 0 bases, and 4 bases lay outside the gene matches. This CDR3 has 14 amino acids. The V gene's germline CDR1 is SGHNT and CDR2 YYREEE (reference sequence). CDR3 DNA: TGTGCCAGCAGCTTGGGGACAGGGGACCCCGAGCAGTACTTC. It is translated as CASSLGTGDPEQYF.

The rearrangement links TRBV7-9 to TRBJ2-5, with 7 bases that match TRBD1. V shed 3 bases, J shed 3 bases, and the junction held 19 bases outside the gene matches. Germline V gene data show CDR1 as SEHNR and CDR2 as FQNEAQ (reference sequence). The CDR3 runs to 19 residues. The CDR3 here is CASSFRSLRGTGQKETQYF. For the CDR3, the DNA is TGTGCCAGCAGCTTTAGATCCCTACGAGGTACGGGACAGAAAGAGACCCAGTACTTC.